This is a list of T cell receptor beta chains from one sample in a study of CD8 T cell repertoires and HIV-1 epitope variants. Clones were read by immunoSEQ multiplex PCR, and TCRdb kept only the in-frame ones, dropping some. Here the sample spans 5,500 to 6,500 clones, around 64% being singletons. Their antigens are not known. The sample was cultured CD8+ T cells derived from PBMCs. Every receptor here comes from a male donor with HIV. The conserved cysteine and the conserved F or W are not part of the CDR3 here. The size of a clone is reported for some rows only, either as once, few or many, or as a class for expanded clones.

cdr3_aa clone_size v_call
ASSPSPSGTPNTEAF few TRBV9
ASSPPGHYNEQF - TRBV14
ASSPPTDPYEQY once TRBV18
ASSGTGTGELPLH once TRBV13
ASSSDVSAYEQY - TRBV28
ASSFPGVSYNEQF once TRBV27
ASSGALQSYHSYEQY - TRBV2
ASSPRISRDPTDTQY - TRBV7-3
ASSEVDIASNYGYT - TRBV6-1
ASSGQGPEAF - TRBV11-2
ASSPDRDGRNTIY large TRBV13
ASHATGTLNTEAF - TRBV19
AWSGGGTEAF few TRBV30
ASSLGTGANTGELF - TRBV9
ASSEVQTYEQY - TRBV2
ASSLEGDPSYEQY few TRBV7-2
ASSFLVRTGGTDTQY - TRBV7-9
ASSSPRGPSYNEQF - TRBV28
ASSHAQGGLHEQY - TRBV4-3
ASRNTGDYGYT - TRBV7-3
ASSLGQYLREQY - TRBV7-1
ASSYSPSGGAREQF - TRBV6-5
ASSPPGAGDRDQPQH - TRBV7-9
ASSLGGRHNQPQH - TRBV27
ASSSRERGYQETQY - TRBV7-6
ASSLEPGPLGAETQY - TRBV5-5
ASSLNQGGTTEAF - TRBV5-4
ASNGDLGRGNYGYT - TRBV2
ASSGGGGADEQY - TRBV9
ASSPGGDPGETQY few TRBV9
ASSDTGPYGYT few TRBV6-1
ASSGDRELDNEQF - TRBV2
ASSLIGDTDTQY few TRBV28
ASSYLGADGYT few TRBV6-5
ASSLVLRGGYQETQY - TRBV7-8
ASRAGTGGAEQY once TRBV27
ASSYGLATHYEQY - TRBV27
ASSQEWGAYNSPLH - TRBV14
ASSRVAADYEQY few TRBV19
ASSLGGEDGYT - TRBV5-1
SVRVGGGNEKLF - TRBV29-1
ASSYSSGNTIY few TRBV6-6
ASLPLGPTSYEQY few TRBV28
ASSPETGGYYNEQF - TRBV9
ASRDSDRGQGDTQY - TRBV6-9
ASSQGDSPNNQPQH - TRBV5-1
ASSQDRNTEAF - TRBV4-2
AISGPSTSGQETQY once TRBV10-3
ASGLEDWDTQY - TRBV12-5
ASSFLRGDEQF few TRBV5-4
AISENFEGTEAF - TRBV10-3
ASRNKINYGYT - TRBV28
ASSYSGTGAAYEQY - TRBV6-5
ASSEAGGEAPLH few TRBV10-2
ASSSGTEEY - TRBV19
SVVREETQY - TRBV29-1
ASSQGTGGLTGNVLT - TRBV4-2
ASGWTGGTEAF - TRBV27